This TCR beta chain was documented in a study of blood T cell repertoires in COVID-19. Produced via immunoSEQ multiplex PCR; TCRdb's table is partial and in-frame only. This sample has 100,000 to 110,000 clones, with about 80% found just once. The CDR3 totals 16 residues. V shed 4 bases and J shed 1 base, with 18 bases lying between them. Germline V gene sequence: CDR1 SGDLS, CDR2 YYNGEE. This chain uses TRBV9 with TRBJ2-7; D may be TRBD2 (5 bases). This clonotype was sampled from a woman between 65 and 79 years old with acute or convalescent COVID-19. Sequenced input: peripheral blood. The DNA for the CDR3 is TGTGCCAGCAGCCCACAAACTAGGATCCAATCCTACGAGCAGTACTTC. This codes for CASSPQTRIQSYEQYF.